The source of this TCR beta chain is a study of T cells after yellow fever vaccination. Notes on the study in general: Repertoires obtained by FACS sorting could include abundant clonotypes that entered as contaminants from the bulk population. It was a weaker secondary response, yet one that peaked faster, at day 5 versus 15.

MiXCR, applied by TCRdb to the 5' RACE reads, yields one record per CDR3 protein. The sample lists over 300,000 distinct CDR3 sequences; 3.6% were seen once. This clonotype was seen only a few times. As yet, its antigen is unknown. The sample was PBMCs, taken on the day of the yellow fever booster vaccination. The sequence was collected from a man aged 18 to 35 who received the YFV17D yellow fever vaccine.

The CDR3 DNA is TGCAGCGCCTTCGACAGGGGTCGCGAGCAGTACGTC. It yields the protein CSAFDRGREQYV. V is TRBV20-1 and J is TRBJ2-7, with 8 bases aligning to TRBD1. This CDR3 has 12 residues. CDR1 and CDR2 (germline): DFQATT, SNEGSKA (reference sequence).